This TCR beta chain was recovered during a study of T cell repertoires in cytomegalovirus infection (dated by TCRdb to between 2018 and 2021). Regarding the complete study: Donor HLA type was relevant to the analysis, because carriage of CMV infection together with the matching HLA type was indicated by public TCR beta signatures.

What the authors observed across the whole study: Cumulative frequency of public TCR beta family members discriminated carriers of CMV infection plus the relevant HLA type in this cohort and an independent approximately 400-donor cohort. The ex vivo response was dominated by HLA-C-restricted CMV-specific TCR beta clonotypes, which also provided the single most frequent clonotype in two of eight donors.

The data were produced on an Illumina HiSeq 1500. TCRdb itself trimmed the public reads at Q25 with fastp, ran MiXCR and retained productive beta chains. Under each unique CDR3 protein, matching rows form one entry showing the most common genes and DNA. Recorded for this sample are about 310,000 distinct CDR3 sequences; about 17% of them occurred a single time. Around 13% of the sample is held by the ten biggest clonotypes. From V the trimming removes 1 base and from J it removes 3 bases, while the gene matches leave 4 bases of the junction unaccounted for. The CDR3 sequence holds 15 residues, the cysteine and phenylalanine included. Only the CDR3 part of the read is kept: 45 bases, read in frame from the first base. For CDR1 and CDR2, the germline V gene lists SNHLY and FYNNEI. This clonotype was counted a few times. There is no known antigen for this receptor. One base away there is no much larger clone; base qualities are not given.

Recombination connected TRBV2 to TRBJ2-7; 9 bases in between match TRBD2. The specimen sequenced was PBMCs. The origin of this receptor is a human donor in good health (CMV status not recorded). Some clones in this sample may be carry-over from other donors' samples. The CDR3 protein: CASSEGSGGYYEQYF. The DNA sequence follows: TGTGCCAGCAGTGAAGGTAGCGGGGGTTACTACGAGCAGTACTTC.